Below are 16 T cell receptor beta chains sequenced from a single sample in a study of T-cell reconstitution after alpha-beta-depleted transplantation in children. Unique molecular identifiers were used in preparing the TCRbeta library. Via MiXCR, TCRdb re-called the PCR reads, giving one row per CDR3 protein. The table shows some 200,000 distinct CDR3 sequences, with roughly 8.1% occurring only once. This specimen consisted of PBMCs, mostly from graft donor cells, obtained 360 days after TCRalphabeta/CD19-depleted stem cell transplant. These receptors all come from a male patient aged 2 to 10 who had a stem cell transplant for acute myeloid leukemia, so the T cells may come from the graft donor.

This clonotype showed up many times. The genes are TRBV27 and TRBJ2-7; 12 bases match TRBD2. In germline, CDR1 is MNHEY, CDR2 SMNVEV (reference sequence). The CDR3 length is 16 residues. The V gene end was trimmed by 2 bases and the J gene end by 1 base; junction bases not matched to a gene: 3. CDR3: CASSLGTSGRSYEQYF. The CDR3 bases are TGTGCCAGCAGTTTAGGTACTAGCGGGAGGTCCTACGAGCAGTACTTC.

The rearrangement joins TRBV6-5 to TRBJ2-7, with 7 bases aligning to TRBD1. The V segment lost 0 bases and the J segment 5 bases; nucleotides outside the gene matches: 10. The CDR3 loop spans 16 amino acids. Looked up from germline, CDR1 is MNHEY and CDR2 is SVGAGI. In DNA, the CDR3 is TGTGCCAGCAGTTACTCCGGCAGGGGGTTAGGCAACGAGCAGTACTTC. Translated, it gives CASSYSGRGLGNEQYF.

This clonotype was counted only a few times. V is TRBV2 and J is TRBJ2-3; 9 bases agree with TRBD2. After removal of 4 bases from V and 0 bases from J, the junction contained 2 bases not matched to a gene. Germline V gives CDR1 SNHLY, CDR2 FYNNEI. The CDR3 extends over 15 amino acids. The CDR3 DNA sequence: TGTGCCAGCAGTGCGCTAGCGGGAAGCACAGATACGCAGTATTTT. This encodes CASSALAGSTDTQYF.

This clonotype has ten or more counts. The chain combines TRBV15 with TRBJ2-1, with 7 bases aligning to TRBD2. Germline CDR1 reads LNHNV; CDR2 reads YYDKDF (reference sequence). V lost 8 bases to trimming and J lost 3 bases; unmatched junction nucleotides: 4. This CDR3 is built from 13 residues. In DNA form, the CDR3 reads TGTGCCACCGGGGGGGAAATCTACAATGAGCAGTTCTTC. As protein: CATGGEIYNEQFF.

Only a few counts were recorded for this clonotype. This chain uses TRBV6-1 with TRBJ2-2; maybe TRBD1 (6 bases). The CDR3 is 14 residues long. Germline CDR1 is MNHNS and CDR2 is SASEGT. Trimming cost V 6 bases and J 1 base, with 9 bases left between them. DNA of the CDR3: TGTGCCAGCAGAGGCAGGGGGAACACCGGGGAGCTGTTTTTT. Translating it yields CASRGRGNTGELFF.

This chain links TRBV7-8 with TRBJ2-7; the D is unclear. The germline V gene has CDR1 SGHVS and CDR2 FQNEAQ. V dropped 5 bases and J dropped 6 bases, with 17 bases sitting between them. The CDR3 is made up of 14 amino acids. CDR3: CASSPQTASGEQYF. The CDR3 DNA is TGTGCCAGCAGCCCACAAACAGCATCGGGCGAGCAGTACTTC. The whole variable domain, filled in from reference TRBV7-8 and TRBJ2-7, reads GAGVSQSPRYKVAKRGQDVALRCDPISGHVSLFWYQQALGQGPEFLTYFQNEAQLDKSGLPSDRFFAERPEGSVSTLKIQRTQQEDSAVYLCASSPQTASGEQYFGPGTRLTVT.

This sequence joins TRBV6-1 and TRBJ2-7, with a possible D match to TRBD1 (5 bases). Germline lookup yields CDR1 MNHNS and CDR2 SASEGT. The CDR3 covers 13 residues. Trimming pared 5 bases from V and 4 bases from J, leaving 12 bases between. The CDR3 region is CASSKGNRYEQYF. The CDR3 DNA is TGTGCCAGCAGTAAGGGGAATAGGTACGAGCAGTACTTC.

CDR3 nucleotides: TGTGCCAGCACTCCCAGCGGGAGAGTACACAATGAGCAGTTCTTC. It yields the protein CASTPSGRVHNEQFF. V gene TRBV12-3 or TRBV12-4 combines with J gene TRBJ2-1, with TRBD2 matching over 8 bases. This CDR3 contains 15 residues. Trimming removed 7 bases from V and 5 bases from J; junction bases left unmatched: 10.

The CDR3: CAIFDRVHNYGYTF. DNA of the CDR3: TGTGCCATCTTTGACAGAGTCCATAACTATGGCTACACCTTC. The chain has TRBV7-9 and TRBJ1-2, with D possibly matching TRBD1 (5 bases). V gave up 10 bases and J gave up 1 base, with 16 bases separating them. The germline gives CDR1 SEHNR, CDR2 FQNEAQ (reference sequence). The CDR3 runs to 14 residues.

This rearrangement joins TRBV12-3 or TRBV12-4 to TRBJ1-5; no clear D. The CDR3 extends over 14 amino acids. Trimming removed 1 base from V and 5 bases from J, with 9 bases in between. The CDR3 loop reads CASSLEGIYQPQHF. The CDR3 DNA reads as TGTGCCAGCAGTTTAGAAGGGATTTATCAGCCCCAGCATTTT.

CDR3 coding DNA: TGCAGTGCAAGGCCACTAGCGGATAAAAGCTCCTACAATGAGCAGTTCTTC. Its protein product is CSARPLADKSSYNEQFF. The chain joins TRBV20-1 to TRBJ2-1; 8 bases fit TRBD2. Germline trimming cut 6 bases from V and 0 bases from J; bases unmatched to any gene: 13. CDR1 DFQATT and CDR2 SNEGSKA come from the germline V gene (reference sequence). The CDR3 totals 17 residues.

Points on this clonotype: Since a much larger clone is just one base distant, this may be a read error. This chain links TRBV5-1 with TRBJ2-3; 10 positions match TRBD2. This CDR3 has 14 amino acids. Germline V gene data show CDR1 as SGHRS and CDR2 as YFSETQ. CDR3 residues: CASSVTSGKDMQYF. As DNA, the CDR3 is TGCGCCAGCAGCGTAACTAGCGGGAAGGATATGCAGTATTTT.

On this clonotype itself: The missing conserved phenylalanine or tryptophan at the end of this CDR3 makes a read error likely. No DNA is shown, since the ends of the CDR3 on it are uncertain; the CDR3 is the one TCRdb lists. The CDR3 loop reads CASSLSPGSFGC. The rearrangement links TRBV12-3 or TRBV12-4 to TRBJ1-3; the listed D gene, TRBD1, was not tested against the DNA. The CDR3 is 12 amino acids long, termini counted.

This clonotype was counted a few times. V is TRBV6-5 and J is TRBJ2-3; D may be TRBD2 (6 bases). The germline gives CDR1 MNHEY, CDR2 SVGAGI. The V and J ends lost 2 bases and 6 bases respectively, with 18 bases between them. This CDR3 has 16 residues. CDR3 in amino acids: CASSYQPGLPSDTQYF. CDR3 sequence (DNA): TGTGCCAGCAGTTACCAACCGGGACTCCCTTCGGATACGCAGTATTTT.

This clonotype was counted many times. The CDR3 sequence is CASRADSVEQFF. As DNA, the CDR3 is TGTGCCAGCAGGGCAGACAGCGTTGAGCAGTTCTTC. The V gene is TRBV12-3 or TRBV12-4, the J gene TRBJ2-1, with TRBD1 as a possible D gene (5 bases). The CDR3 loop spans 12 amino acids. The germline V and J ends were trimmed by 6 bases and 9 bases, with 12 bases remaining between them.

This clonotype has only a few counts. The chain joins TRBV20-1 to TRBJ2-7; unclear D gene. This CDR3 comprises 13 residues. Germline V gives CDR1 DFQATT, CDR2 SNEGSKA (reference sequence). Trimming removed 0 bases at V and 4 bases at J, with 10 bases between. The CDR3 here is CSARDLGFYEQYF. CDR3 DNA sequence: TGCAGTGCTAGAGACCTGGGGTTTTACGAGCAGTACTTC.